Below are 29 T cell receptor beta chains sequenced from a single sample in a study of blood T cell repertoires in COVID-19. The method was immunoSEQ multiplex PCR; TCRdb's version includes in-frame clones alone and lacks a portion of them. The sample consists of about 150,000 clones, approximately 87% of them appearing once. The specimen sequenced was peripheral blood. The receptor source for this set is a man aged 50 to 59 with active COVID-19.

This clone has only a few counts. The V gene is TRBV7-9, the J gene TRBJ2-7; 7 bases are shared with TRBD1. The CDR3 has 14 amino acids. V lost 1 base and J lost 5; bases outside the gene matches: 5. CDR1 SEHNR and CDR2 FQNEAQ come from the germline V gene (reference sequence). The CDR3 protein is CASSLGRQGHEQYF. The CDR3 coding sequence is TGTGCCAGCAGCTTAGGGCGACAGGGCCACGAGCAGTACTTC.

CDR3 sequence: CASSLDRAYYEQYF. In DNA, the CDR3 is TGCGCCAGCAGCTTGGACAGGGCCTACTACGAGCAGTACTTC. The chain uses TRBV5-1 and TRBJ2-7, with D possibly TRBD1 on 6 matching bases. Germline V CDR1 and CDR2: SGHRS, YFSETQ. With 0 bases removed from V and 3 bases from J, the gap between germline ends came to 10 bases. The CDR3 loop spans 14 amino acids. Full variable domain (remainder filled in from reference TRBV5-1 and TRBJ2-7): KAGVTQTPRYLIKTRGQQVTLSCSPISGHRSVSWYQQTPGQGLQFLFEYFSETQRNKGNFPGRFSGRQFSNSRSEMNVSTLELGDSALYLCASSLDRAYYEQYFGPGTRLTVT.

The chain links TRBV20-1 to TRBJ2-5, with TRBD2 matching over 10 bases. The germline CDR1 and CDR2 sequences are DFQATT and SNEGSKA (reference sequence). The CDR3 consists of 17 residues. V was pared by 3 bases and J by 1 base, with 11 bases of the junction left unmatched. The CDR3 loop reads CSASPAGGANPQETQYF. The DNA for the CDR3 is TGCAGTGCTAGTCCAGCGGGGGGGGCGAACCCCCAAGAGACCCAGTACTTC.

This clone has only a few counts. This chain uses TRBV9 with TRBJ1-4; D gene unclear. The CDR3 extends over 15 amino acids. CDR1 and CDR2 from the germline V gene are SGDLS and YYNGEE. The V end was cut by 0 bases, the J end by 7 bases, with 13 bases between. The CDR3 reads CASSVGSLAGEKLFF. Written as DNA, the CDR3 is TGTGCCAGCAGCGTAGGAAGCCTTGCCGGTGAAAAACTGTTTTTT.

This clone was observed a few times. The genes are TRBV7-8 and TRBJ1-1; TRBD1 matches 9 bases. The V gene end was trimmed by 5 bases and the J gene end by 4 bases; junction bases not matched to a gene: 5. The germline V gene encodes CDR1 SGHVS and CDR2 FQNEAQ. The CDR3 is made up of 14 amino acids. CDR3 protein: CASSRRDRATEAFF. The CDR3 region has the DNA TGTGCCAGCAGCCGCCGGGACAGGGCCACTGAAGCTTTCTTT.

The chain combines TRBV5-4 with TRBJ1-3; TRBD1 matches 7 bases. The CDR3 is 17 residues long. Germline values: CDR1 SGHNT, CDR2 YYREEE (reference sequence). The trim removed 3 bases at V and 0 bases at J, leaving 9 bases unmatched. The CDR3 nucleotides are TGTGCCAGCAGCTCGGAGGGGGCACCCCTCTCTGGAAACACCATATATTTT. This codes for CASSSEGAPLSGNTIYF.

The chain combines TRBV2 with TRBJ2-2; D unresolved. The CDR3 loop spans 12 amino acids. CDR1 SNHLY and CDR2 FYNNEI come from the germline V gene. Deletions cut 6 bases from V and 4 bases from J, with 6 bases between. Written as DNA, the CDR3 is TGTGCCAGCAGACAGAGCACCGGGGAGCTGTTTTTT. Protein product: CASRQSTGELFF.

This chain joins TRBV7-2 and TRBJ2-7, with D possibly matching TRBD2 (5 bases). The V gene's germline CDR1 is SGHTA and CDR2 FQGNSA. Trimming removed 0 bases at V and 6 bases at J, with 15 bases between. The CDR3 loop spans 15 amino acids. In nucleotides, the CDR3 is TGTGCCAGCAGCTTAGCGTCGCCCGGGATTATCGAGCAGTACTTC. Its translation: CASSLASPGIIEQYF.

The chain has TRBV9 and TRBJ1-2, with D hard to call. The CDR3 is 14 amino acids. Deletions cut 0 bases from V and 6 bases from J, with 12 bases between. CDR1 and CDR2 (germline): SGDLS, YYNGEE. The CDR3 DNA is TGTGCCAGCAGCGTAGACTCCGGGATTGATGGCTACACCTTC. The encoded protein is CASSVDSGIDGYTF.

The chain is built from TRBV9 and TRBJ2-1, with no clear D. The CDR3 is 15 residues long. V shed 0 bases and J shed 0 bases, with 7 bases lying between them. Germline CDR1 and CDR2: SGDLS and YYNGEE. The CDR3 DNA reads TGTGCCAGCAGCGTAGTCCGGAGCTCCTACAATGAGCAGTTCTTC. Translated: CASSVVRSSYNEQFF.

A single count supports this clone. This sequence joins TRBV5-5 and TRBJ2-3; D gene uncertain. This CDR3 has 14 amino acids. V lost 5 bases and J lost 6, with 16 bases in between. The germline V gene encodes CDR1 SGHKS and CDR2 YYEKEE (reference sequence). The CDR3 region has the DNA TGTGCCAGCAGAAACCCCCTCCGAGGTGATACGCAGTATTTT. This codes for CASRNPLRGDTQYF.

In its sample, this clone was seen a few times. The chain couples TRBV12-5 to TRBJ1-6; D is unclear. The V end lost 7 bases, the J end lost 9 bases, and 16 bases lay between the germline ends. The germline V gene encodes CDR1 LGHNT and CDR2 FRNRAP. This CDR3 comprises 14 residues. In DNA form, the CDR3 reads TGTGCTAGTGCCACCCGGGAGATTTCTTCACCCCTCCACTTT. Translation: CASATREISSPLHF.

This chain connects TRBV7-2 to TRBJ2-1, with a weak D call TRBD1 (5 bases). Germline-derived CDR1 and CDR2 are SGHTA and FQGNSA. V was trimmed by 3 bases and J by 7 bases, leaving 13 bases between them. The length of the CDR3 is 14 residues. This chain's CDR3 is CASSFKAQGNEQFF. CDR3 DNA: TGTGCCAGCAGCTTCAAGGCCCAGGGAAATGAGCAGTTCTTC.

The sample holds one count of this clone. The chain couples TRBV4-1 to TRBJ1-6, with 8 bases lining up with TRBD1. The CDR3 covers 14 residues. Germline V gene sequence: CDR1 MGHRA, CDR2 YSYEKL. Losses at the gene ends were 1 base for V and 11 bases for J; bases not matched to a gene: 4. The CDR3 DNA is TGCGCCAGCAGCCAAGGATCGGACAGGGCACCCCTCCACTTT. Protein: CASSQGSDRAPLHF.

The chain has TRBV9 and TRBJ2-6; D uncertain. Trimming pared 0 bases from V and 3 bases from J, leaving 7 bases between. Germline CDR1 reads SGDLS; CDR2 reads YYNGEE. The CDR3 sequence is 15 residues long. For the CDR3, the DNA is TGTGCCAGCAGCGTAGCTACTGTTGGGGCCAACGTCCTGACTTTC. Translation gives CASSVATVGANVLTF.

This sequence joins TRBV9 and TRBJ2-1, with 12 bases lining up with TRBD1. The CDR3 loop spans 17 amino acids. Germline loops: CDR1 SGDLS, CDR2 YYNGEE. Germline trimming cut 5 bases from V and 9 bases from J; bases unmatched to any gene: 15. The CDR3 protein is CASRGPGTGGILGEQFF. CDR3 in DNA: TGTGCCAGCAGAGGTCCGGGGACAGGGGGCATTTTGGGTGAGCAGTTCTTC. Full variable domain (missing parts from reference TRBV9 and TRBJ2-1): DSGVTQTPKHLITATGQRVTLRCSPRSGDLSVYWYQQSLDQGLQFLIQYYNGEERAKGNILERFSAQQFPDLHSELNLSSLELGDSALYFCASRGPGTGGILGEQFFGPGTRLTVL.

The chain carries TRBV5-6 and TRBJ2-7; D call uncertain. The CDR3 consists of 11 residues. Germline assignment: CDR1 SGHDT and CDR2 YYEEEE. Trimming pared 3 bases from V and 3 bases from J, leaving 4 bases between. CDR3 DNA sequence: TGTGCCAGCAGCTCAGGCTACGAGCAGTACTTC. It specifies CASSSGYEQYF.

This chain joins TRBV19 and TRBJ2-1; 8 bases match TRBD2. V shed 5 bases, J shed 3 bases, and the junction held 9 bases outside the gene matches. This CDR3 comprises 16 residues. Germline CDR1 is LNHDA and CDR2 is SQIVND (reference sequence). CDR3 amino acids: CASSPLSGAHYNEQFF. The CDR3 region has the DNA TGTGCCAGTAGTCCGCTTAGCGGGGCCCACTACAATGAGCAGTTCTTC.

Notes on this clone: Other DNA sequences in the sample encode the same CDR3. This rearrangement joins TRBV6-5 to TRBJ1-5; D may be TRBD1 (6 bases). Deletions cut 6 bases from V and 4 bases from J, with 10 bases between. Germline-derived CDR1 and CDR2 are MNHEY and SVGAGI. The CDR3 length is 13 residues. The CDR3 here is CASSGQQNQPQHF. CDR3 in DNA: TGTGCCAGCAGCGGACAGCAGAATCAGCCCCAGCATTTT.

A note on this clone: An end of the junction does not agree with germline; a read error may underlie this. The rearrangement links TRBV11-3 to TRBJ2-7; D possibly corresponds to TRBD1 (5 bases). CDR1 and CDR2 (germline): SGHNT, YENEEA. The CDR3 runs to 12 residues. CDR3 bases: TGTGCCAGCAGCTTATTATTGGGGCCCCCTAACTTC. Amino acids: CASSLLLGPPNF.

In DNA, the CDR3 is TGTGCCAGCAGCCGGCGGACTAGCGGGGAGAATGAGCAGTTCTTC. Translating gives CASSRRTSGENEQFF. This chain connects TRBV4-2 to TRBJ2-1, with 12 bases aligning to TRBD2. There are 15 residues in the CDR3. Germline CDR1 and CDR2: LGHNA and YNFKEQ. With V trimmed by 4 bases and J by 7 bases, 5 bases remained unmatched.

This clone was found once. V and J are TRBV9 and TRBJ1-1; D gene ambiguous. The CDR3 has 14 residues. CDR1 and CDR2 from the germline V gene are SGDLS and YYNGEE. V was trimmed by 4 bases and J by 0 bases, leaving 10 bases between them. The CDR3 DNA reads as TGTGCCAGCAGCCCTCACACTATGAACACTGAAGCTTTCTTT. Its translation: CASSPHTMNTEAFF.

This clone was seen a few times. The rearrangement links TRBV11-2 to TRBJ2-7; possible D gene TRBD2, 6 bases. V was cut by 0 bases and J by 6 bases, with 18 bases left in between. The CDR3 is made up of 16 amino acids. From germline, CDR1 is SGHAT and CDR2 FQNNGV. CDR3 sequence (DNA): TGTGCCAGCAGCTTAGATCGGCGGAGGGCAACGGCCGAGCAGTACTTC. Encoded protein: CASSLDRRRATAEQYF.

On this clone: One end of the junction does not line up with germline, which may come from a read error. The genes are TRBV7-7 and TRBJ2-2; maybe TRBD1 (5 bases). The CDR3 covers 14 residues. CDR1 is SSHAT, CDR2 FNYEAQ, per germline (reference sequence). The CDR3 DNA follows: TGTGCTAGCAGCTTAGACAGAAACACCGGGGAGCTGTTTTTT. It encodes CASSLDRNTGELFF.

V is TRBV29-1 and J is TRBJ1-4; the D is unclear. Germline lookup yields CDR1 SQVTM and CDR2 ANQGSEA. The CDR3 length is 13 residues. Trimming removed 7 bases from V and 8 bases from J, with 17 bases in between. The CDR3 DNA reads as TGCAGCGGAAAGCCGGGGAACGGGGAAAAACTGTTTTTT. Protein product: CSGKPGNGEKLFF.

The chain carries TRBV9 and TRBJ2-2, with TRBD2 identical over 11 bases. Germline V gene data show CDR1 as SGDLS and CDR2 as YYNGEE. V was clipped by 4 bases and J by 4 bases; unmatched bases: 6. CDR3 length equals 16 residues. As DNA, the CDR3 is TGTGCCAGCAGCACGCTAGCGGGGGGTGGCACCGGGGAGCTGTTTTTT. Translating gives CASSTLAGGGTGELFF.

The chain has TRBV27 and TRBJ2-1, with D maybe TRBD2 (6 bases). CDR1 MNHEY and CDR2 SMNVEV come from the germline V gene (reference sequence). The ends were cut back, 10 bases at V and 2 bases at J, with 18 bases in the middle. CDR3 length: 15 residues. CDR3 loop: CATRSGDAAYNEQFF. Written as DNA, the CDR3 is TGTGCCACCAGATCGGGGGATGCGGCCTACAATGAGCAGTTCTTC.

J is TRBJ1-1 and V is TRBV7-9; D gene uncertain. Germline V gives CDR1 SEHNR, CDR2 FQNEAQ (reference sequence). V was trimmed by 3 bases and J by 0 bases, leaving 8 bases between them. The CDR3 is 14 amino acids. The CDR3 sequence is CASSLNRLNTEAFF. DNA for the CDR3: TGTGCCAGCAGCTTGAACAGATTGAACACTGAAGCTTTCTTT. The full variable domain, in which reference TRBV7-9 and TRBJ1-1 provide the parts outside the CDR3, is DTGVSQNPRHKITKRGQNVTFRCDPISEHNRLYWYRQTLGQGPEFLTYFQNEAQLEKSRLLSDRFSAERPKGSFSTLEIQRTEQGDSAMYLCASSLNRLNTEAFFGQGTRLTVV.

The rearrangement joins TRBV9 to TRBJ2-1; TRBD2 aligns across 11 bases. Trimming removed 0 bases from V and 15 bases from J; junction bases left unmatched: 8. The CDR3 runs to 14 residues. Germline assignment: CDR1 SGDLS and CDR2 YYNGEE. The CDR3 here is CASSVAPSGGIPFF. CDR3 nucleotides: TGTGCCAGCAGCGTAGCACCTAGCGGGGGGATTCCGTTCTTC.